The 10 T cell receptor beta chains given below trace back to one sample, sequenced in a study of Ad26.COV2.S vaccination and SARS-CoV-2 variants. Method: immunoSEQ multiplex PCR; TCRdb's copy keeps in-frame clones and lacks some. The sample lists 350,000 to 550,000 clones; roughly 89% were seen once. Regarding treatment: about 20 received Ad26.COV2.S at low or high dose, single or two shots; five or six received placebo; per-sample allocation not given. Day 63 after the first vaccine or placebo injection was the time point for sampling. The sample in question was peripheral blood, obtained in a trial of Ad26.COV2.S vaccine versus placebo. The receptors were gathered from a person between 18 and 60 years old who received the Ad26.COV2.S COVID-19 vaccine or a placebo.

The genes are TRBV7-6 and TRBJ1-3, with D maybe TRBD1 (5 bases). The V gene's germline CDR1 is SGHVS and CDR2 FNYEAQ. V lost 3 bases and J lost 0, with 12 bases in between. The CDR3 spans 16 residues. The CDR3 here is CASSFGTASSGNTIYF. DNA for the CDR3: TGTGCCAGCAGCTTCGGGACCGCGAGCTCTGGAAACACCATATATTTT.

The rearrangement uses TRBV28 and TRBJ1-1, with D unclear. V gave up 6 bases and J gave up 8 bases, with 16 bases separating them. CDR1 MDHEN and CDR2 SYDVKM come from the germline V gene. CDR3 length: 13 residues. CDR3 coding DNA: TGTGCCAGCAGAATTAATAGGGAAACGGAAGCTTTCTTT. It yields the protein CASRINRETEAFF.

This chain links TRBV7-2 with TRBJ1-2, with D uncertain. V shed 6 bases and J shed 0 bases, with 8 bases lying between them. Germline V CDR1 and CDR2: SGHTA, FQGNSA. The CDR3 is made up of 13 amino acids. The chain's CDR3 is CASSSSANYGYTF. CDR3 in DNA: TGTGCCAGCAGTTCATCCGCTAACTATGGCTACACCTTC.

This clone has a single count. The DNA of the CDR3 is TGTGCCAGCACAGTAGCGAGGGGTCCCTACGAGCAGTACGTC. As protein: CASTVARGPYEQYV. The genes are TRBV9 and TRBJ2-7, with D possibly called TRBD1 or TRBD2 (5 bases each). This CDR3 region has 14 residues. Trimming took off 6 bases at V and 2 bases at J, with 15 bases between the two ends. Germline V gene sequence: CDR1 SGDLS, CDR2 YYNGEE.

The gene calls are TRBV12-5 and TRBJ1-1; D call uncertain. Per germline, CDR1 LGHNT and CDR2 FRNRAP. This CDR3 has 13 amino acids. V was cut by 3 bases and J by 1 base, with 6 bases left in between. CDR3 loop: CASGLRSNTEAFF. CDR3 sequence (DNA): TGTGCTAGTGGTTTAAGGTCGAACACTGAAGCTTTCTTT. Filled out from reference TRBV12-5 and TRBJ1-1, the complete variable domain reads DARVTQTPRHKVTEMGQEVTMRCQPILGHNTVFWYRQTMMQGLELLAYFRNRAPLDDSGMPKDRFSAEMPDATLATLKIQPSEPRDSAVYFCASGLRSNTEAFFGQGTRLTVV.

For this clone: No conserved phenylalanine or tryptophan is present at the end of the CDR3, so a read error is the likely explanation. It is unclear where the CDR3 begins or ends on the DNA, so no DNA is shown, and the CDR3 is as TCRdb lists it. The chain recombines TRBV6-1 with TRBJ2-7; no DNA check was done on the table's D call, TRBD1. With termini counted, the CDR3 has 15 amino acids. Germline CDR1 MNHNS, CDR2 SASEGT. CDR3 sequence: CASSNQTPGQGARHS.

V gene TRBV9 combines with J gene TRBJ1-2, with 7 bases identical to TRBD1. This CDR3 has 15 amino acids. Trimming removed 0 bases from V and 4 bases from J; junction bases left unmatched: 6. Germline CDR1 SGDLS, CDR2 YYNGEE. The CDR3: CASSVDRRGVYGYTF. The CDR3 region has the DNA TGTGCCAGCAGCGTAGATCGCAGGGGGGTCTATGGCTACACCTTC. Drawing the rest from reference TRBV9 and TRBJ1-2, the complete variable domain is DSGVTQTPKHLITATGQRVTLRCSPRSGDLSVYWYQQSLDQGLQFLIQYYNGEERAKGNILERFSAQQFPDLHSELNLSSLELGDSALYFCASSVDRRGVYGYTFGSGTRLTVV.

The chain is built from TRBV4-3 and TRBJ1-2; the match to TRBD1 covers 7 bases. Losses at the gene ends were 4 bases for V and 7 bases for J; bases not matched to a gene: 21. CDR1 and CDR2 from the germline V gene are LGHNA and YSLEER. This CDR3 comprises 18 residues. CDR3 loop: CASSRGGSGTEGMAGYTF. As DNA, the CDR3 is TGCGCCAGCAGCCGAGGGGGCTCCGGGACAGAGGGAATGGCTGGCTACACCTTC.

The rearrangement uses TRBV5-4 and TRBJ1-1; unclear D gene. The CDR3 consists of 14 residues. Per germline, CDR1 SGHNT and CDR2 YYREEE (reference sequence). V lost 0 bases and J 4 bases, leaving 10 bases between the germline ends. The CDR3 DNA reads TGTGCCAGCAGCTTGGGGGAGGGAGGCACTGAAGCTTTCTTT. Amino acid sequence: CASSLGEGGTEAFF.

The chain joins TRBV14 to TRBJ2-7; D is perhaps TRBD1 or TRBD2 (6 bases each). Trimming left V 6 bases short and J 3 bases short, with 18 bases between. CDR1 and CDR2 from the germline V gene are SGHDN and FVKESK. The CDR3 has 15 residues. CDR3 nucleotide sequence: TGTGCCAGCAGTTTCCCCAGGGGCGGGGACTACGAGCAGTACTTC. The encoded protein is CASSFPRGGDYEQYF.